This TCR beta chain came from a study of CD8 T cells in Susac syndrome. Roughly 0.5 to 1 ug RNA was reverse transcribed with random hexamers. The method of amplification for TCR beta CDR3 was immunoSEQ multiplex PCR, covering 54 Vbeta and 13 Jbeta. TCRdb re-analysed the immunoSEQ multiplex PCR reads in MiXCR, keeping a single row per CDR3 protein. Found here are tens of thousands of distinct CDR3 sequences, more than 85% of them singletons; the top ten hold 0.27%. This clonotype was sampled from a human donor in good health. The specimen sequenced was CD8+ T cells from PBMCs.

The CDR3 sequence is CASSLSTVNNEQFF. CDR3 nucleotides: TGTGCCAGCAGCCTTAGCACGGTAAACAATGAGCAGTTCTTC. The chain carries TRBV7-9 and TRBJ2-1; D is unclear. The ends were cut back, 5 bases at V and 5 bases at J, with 13 bases in the middle. This CDR3 spans 14 amino acids. Per the germline V gene, CDR1 is SEHNR and CDR2 is FQNEAQ (reference sequence).